This T cell receptor beta chain was sequenced for a study of blood T cells in healthy people across ages. A sample-barcoded 5' primer and a J-beta primer mix were used in a second PCR of roughly 7 to 12 cycles. TCRdb reanalysed the 5' RACE reads using MiXCR and keeps one entry per CDR3 protein. The table includes more than 800,000 distinct CDR3 sequences, around 30% detected once. RNA extraction gave at least 5.5 micrograms of total RNA per sample. Germline V gene lookup returns CDR1 DFQATT and CDR2 SNEGSKA (reference sequence). The CDR3 spans 14 residues. Details on this clonotype: A read error is possible here, since a much larger clone lies one base away.

Sequencing was done on a sample of blood. V gene TRBV20-1 combines with J gene TRBJ2-7; no clear D gene. The clonotype originates from a woman aged 80 or over in good health. DNA of the CDR3: TGCGGTGCCCCCCGGTCAGGTAGCTCCTACGAGCAGTACTTC. Protein sequence: CGAPRSGSSYEQYF.